The present TCR beta chain was sequenced within a study of blood T cell repertoires in COVID-19. In the study overall: The analysed material was cDNA or gDNA that came from T cells, B-cell-depleted T cells, or PBMCs.

Original processing methods: Cell counts per sample came from amplifying reference gene primers. This table comes from immunoSEQ multiplex PCR, and its TCRdb copy is limited to in-frame clones, with some not included. V, J and clone size are those of that table, while D and trimming were read from the DNA. Of a few hundred thousand clones in the sample, 80% to 90% are singletons; the top ten hold less than 2.5%. Study members were between about 18 and 100 years old and lived in 20 to 30 US regions. Each recovered donor of Cohort 3 presented with two negative PCRs, clearance, or symptom resolution. The specimen was PBMCs or T cells enriched from blood (not recorded which). The origin of this receptor is a woman between 45 and 60 years old who had recovered from COVID-19.

CDR3 in amino acids: CASSPAVWTSGSYEQYF. CDR3 coding DNA: TGTGCCAGCAGCCCGGCGGTATGGACTAGCGGGTCCTACGAGCAGTACTTC. V is TRBV13 and J is TRBJ2-7, with 11 bases lining up with TRBD2. This CDR3 has 17 residues. With 5 bases clipped from V and 1 base from J, the junction kept 10 bases outside the gene matches. Germline CDR1 is PRHDT and CDR2 is FYEKMQ (reference sequence).